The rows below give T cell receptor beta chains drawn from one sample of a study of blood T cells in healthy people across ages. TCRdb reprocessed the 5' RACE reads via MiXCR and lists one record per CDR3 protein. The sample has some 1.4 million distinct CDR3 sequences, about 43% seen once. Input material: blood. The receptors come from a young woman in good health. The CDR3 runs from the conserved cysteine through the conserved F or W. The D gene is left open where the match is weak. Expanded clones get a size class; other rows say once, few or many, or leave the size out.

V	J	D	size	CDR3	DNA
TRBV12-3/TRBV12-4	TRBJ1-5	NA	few	CASRAFDSSNQPQHF	TGTGCCAGCAGGGCTTTTGACAGTAGCAATCAGCCCCAGCATTTT
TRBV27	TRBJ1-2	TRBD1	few	CASSYRGLVRDGYTF	TGTGCCAGCAGTTACAGGGGGCTCGTTAGAGATGGCTACACCTTC
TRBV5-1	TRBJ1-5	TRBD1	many	CASSLTGGKGNQPQHF	TGCGCCAGCAGCTTGACAGGGGGGAAAGGCAATCAGCCCCAGCATTTT
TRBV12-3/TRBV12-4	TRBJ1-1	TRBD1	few	CASGLRDRATEAFF	TGTGCCAGCGGGCTGCGGGACAGGGCCACTGAAGCTTTCTTT
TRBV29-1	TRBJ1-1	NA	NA	CSAKGRVSTEAFF	TGCAGCGCGAAAGGTAGGGTTAGCACTGAAGCTTTCTTT
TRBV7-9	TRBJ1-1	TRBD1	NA	CASSLVETGREAFF	TGTGCCAGCAGCTTAGTCGAGACAGGGAGAGAAGCTTTCTTT
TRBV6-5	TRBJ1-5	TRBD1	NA	CASSTGAVGNQPQHF	TGTGCCAGCAGCACAGGGGCGGTGGGCAATCAGCCCCAGCATTTT
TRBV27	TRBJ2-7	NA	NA	CATRGLAGLNYNEQYF	TGTGCCACCAGGGGGCTAGCGGGATTGAACTACAATGAGCAGTACTTC
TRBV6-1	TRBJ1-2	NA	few	CASSALLGSDGYTF	TGTGCCAGCAGTGCTCTTTTGGGGAGTGATGGCTACACCTTC
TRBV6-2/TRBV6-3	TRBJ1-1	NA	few	CASSDSWATEAFF	TGTGCCAGCAGTGACTCGTGGGCAACTGAAGCTTTCTTT
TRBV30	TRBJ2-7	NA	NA	CAWRQTWVLSYEQYF	TGTGCCTGGAGACAAACCTGGGTTTTATCCTACGAGCAGTACTTC
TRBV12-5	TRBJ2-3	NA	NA	CASGSPRGTTDTQYF	TGTGCTAGTGGCTCCCCGAGGGGCACCACAGATACGCAGTATTTT
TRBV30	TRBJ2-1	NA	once	CAWSVSDLETQFF	TGTGCCTGGAGTGTGAGTGATTTAGAGACCCAGTTCTTC
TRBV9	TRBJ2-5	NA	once	CASSVEGSGYNEQYF	TGTGCCAGCAGCGTAGAGGGTAGTGGATACAATGAGCAGTACTTC
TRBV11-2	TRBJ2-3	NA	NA	CASSFRTSTTDTQYF	TGTGCCAGCAGTTTTAGGACGAGCACGACAGATACGCAGTATTTT
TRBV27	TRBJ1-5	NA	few	CASSLSWQGNQPQHF	TGTGCCAGCAGTTTATCGTGGCAGGGTAATCAGCCCCAGCATTTT
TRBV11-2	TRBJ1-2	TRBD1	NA	CASREQGAVYGYTF	TGTGCCAGCAGGGAACAGGGGGCCGTCTATGGCTACACCTTC
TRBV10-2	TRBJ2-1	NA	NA	CASSEEALNTQFF	TGCGCCAGCAGTGAAGAGGCCCTCAATACCCAGTTCTTC
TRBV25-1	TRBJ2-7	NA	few	CASSEAFTGYNEQYF	TGTGCCAGCAGTGAAGCTTTTACAGGGTACAACGAGCAGTACTTC
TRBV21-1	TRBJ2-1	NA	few	CASSPHVPGRSNEQFF	TGTGCCAGCAGCCCCCATGTCCCGGGAAGATCCAATGAGCAGTTCTTC
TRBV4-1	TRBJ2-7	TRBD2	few	CASSQERGAYEQYF	TGCGCCAGCAGCCAAGAGCGGGGGGCCTACGAGCAGTACTTC
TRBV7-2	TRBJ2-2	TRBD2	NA	CASSFFLAGGIGELFF	TGTGCCAGCAGCTTTTTTCTAGCGGGAGGAATCGGGGAGCTGTTTTTT
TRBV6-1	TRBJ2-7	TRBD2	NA	CATVGLAGVEQYF	TGTGCCACTGTAGGACTAGCGGGAGTCGAGCAGTACTTC
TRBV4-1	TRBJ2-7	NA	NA	CASSQEIGRKTYEQYF	TGCGCCAGCAGCCAAGAAATAGGCAGGAAGACCTACGAGCAGTACTTC
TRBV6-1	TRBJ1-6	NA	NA	CASTHSRDRGQPNSPLHF	TGTGCCAGCACCCACAGTAGGGACCGGGGTCAGCCAAATTCACCCCTCCACTTT
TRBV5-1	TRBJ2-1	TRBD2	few	CASTPTSGGADEQFF	TGCGCCAGCACCCCGACTAGCGGGGGGGCGGATGAGCAGTTCTTC
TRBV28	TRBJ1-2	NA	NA	CASSLLDTDNYGYTF	TGTGCCAGCAGTTTATTGGACACCGATAACTATGGCTACACCTTC
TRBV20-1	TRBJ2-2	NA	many	CSARVFGSNTGELFF	TGCAGTGCTAGAGTGTTCGGGTCGAACACCGGGGAGCTGTTTTTT
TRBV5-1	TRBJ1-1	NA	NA	CASSLDQTEAFF	TGCGCCAGCAGCTTGGATCAGACTGAAGCTTTCTTT
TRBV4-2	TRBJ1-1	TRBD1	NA	CASSRGTGTTEAFF	TGTGCCAGCAGCCGAGGGACAGGGACCACTGAAGCTTTCTTT
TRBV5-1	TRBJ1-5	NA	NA	CASSLKVGWGKGNQPQHF	TGCGCCAGCAGCTTGAAGGTAGGGTGGGGAAAAGGAAATCAGCCCCAGCATTTT
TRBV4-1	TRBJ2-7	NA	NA	CASSQEELTTYEQYF	TGCGCCAGCAGCCAAGAAGAACTGACAACCTACGAGCAGTACTTC
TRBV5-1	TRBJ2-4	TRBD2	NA	CASSRGLAGTYNEQYF	TGCGCCAGCAGCAGGGGACTAGCGGGAACCTACAATGAGCAGTACTTC
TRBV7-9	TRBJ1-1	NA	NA	CASSLAVTGVNTEAFF	TGTGCCAGCAGCTTAGCGGTCACTGGGGTGAACACTGAAGCTTTCTTT
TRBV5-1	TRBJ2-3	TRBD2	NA	CASSLSSGGYSTDTQYF	TGCGCCAGCAGCTTGTCCAGCGGGGGGTATAGCACAGATACGCAGTATTTT
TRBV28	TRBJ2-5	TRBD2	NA	CASSSPGGSWATQYF	TGTGCCAGCAGTTCACCGGGGGGGTCTTGGGCGACCCAGTACTTC
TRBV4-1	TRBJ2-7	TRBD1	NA	CASGQPRQGQGYEQYF	TGCGCCAGCGGCCAGCCGCGACAGGGACAGGGATACGAGCAGTACTTC
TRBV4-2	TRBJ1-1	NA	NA	CASSHANLNTEAFF	TGTGCCAGCAGCCACGCAAACCTCAACACTGAAGCTTTCTTT
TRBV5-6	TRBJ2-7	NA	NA	CASSTTAGLPYEQYF	TGTGCCAGCAGCACGACGGCCGGGCTTCCCTACGAGCAGTACTTC
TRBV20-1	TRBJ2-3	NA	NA	CSARPRGGDTQYF	TGCAGTGCTAGGCCTCGAGGGGGAGATACGCAGTATTTT
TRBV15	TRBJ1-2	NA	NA	CATSKDLGGYTF	TGTGCCACCAGCAAGGATTTGGGAGGCTACACCTTC
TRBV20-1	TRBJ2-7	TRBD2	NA	CSARETSGRELYEQYF	TGCAGTGCTAGGGAGACTAGCGGGAGGGAACTGTACGAGCAGTACTTC
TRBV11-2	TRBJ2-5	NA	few	CASSFPGTLHVEQYF	TGTGCCAGCAGCTTTCCCGGGACTCTCCATGTGGAGCAGTACTTC
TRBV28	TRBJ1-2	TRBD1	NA	CASYGDSTNYGYTF	TGTGCCAGCTATGGGGACAGTACTAACTATGGCTACACCTTC
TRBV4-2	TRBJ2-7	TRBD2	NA	CASSQGDSGGSYNEQYF	TGTGCCAGCAGCCAAGGAGATAGCGGGGGATCTTACAATGAGCAGTACTTC